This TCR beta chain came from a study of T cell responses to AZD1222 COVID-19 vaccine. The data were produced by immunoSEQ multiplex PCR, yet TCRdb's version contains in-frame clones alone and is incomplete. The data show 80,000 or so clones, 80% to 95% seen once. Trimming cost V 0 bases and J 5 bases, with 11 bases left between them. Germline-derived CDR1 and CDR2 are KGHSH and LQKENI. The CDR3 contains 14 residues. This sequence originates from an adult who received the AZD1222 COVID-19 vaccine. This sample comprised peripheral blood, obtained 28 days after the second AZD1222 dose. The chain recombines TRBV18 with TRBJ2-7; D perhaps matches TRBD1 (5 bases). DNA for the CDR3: TGTGCCAGCTCACCACCGTGGGGCAGCGACGAGCAGTACTTC. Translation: CASSPPWGSDEQYF. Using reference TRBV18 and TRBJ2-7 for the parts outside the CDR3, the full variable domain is NAGVMQNPRHLVRRRGQEARLRCSPMKGHSHVYWYRQLPEEGLKFMVYLQKENIIDESGMPKERFSAEFPKEGPSILRIQQVVRGDSAAYFCASSPPWGSDEQYFGPGTRLTVT.